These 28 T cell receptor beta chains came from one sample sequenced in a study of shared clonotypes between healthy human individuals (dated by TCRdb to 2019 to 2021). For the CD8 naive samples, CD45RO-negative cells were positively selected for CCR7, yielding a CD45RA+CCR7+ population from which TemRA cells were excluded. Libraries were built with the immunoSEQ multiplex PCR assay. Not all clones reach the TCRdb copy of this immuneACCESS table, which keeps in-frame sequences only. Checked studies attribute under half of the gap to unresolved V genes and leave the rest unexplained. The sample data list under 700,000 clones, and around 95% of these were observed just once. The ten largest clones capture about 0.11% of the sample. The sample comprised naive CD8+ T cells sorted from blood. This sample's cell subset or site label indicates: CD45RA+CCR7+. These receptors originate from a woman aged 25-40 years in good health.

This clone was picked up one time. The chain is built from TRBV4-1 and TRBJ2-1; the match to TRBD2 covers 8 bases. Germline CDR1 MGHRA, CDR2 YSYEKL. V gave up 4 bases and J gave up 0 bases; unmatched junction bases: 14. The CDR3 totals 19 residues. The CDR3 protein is CASSPNGRASTVSYNEQFF. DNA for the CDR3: TGCGCCAGCAGCCCCAACGGGAGGGCCTCCACCGTCTCCTACAATGAGCAGTTCTTC.

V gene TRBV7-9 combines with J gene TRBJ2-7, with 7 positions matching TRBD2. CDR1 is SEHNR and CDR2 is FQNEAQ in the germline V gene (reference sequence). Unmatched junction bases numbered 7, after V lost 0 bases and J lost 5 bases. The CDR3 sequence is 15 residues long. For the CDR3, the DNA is TGTGCCAGCAGCTTAGCAGCGGGATCTGGCCACGAGCAGTACTTC. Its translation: CASSLAAGSGHEQYF.

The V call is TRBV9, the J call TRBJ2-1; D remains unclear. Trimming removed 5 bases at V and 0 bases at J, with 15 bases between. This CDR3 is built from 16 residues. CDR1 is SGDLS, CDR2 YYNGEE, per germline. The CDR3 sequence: CASSPLNGASYNEQFF. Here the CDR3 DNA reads TGTGCCAGCAGTCCCCTAAACGGAGCCTCCTACAATGAGCAGTTCTTC. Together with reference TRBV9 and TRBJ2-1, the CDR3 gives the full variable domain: DSGVTQTPKHLITATGQRVTLRCSPRSGDLSVYWYQQSLDQGLQFLIQYYNGEERAKGNILERFSAQQFPDLHSELNLSSLELGDSALYFCASSPLNGASYNEQFFGPGTRLTVL.

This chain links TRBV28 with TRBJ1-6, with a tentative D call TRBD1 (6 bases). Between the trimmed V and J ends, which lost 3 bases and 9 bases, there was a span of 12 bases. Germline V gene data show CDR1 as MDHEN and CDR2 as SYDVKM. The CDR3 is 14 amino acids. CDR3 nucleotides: TGTGCCAGCAGTTTCGCACAGGGAGGTTCACCCCTCCACTTT. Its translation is CASSFAQGGSPLHF.

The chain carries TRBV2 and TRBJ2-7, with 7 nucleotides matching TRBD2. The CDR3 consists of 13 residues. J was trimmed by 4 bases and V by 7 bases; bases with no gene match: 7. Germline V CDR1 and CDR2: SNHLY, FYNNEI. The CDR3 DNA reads TGTGCCAGCAATCGCGCCGGGGGGTACGAGCAGTACTTC. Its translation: CASNRAGGYEQYF.

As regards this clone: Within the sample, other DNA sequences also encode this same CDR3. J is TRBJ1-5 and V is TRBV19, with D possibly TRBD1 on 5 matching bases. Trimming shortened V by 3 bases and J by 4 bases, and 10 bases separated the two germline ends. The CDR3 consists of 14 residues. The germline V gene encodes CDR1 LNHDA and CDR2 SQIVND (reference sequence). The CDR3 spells CASSIRDFNQPQHF. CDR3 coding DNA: TGTGCCAGTAGTATCCGGGACTTTAATCAGCCCCAGCATTTT.

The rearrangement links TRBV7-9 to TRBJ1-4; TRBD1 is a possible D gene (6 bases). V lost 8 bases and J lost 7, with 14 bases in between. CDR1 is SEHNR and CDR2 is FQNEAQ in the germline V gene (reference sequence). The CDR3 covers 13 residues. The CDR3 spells CASRQAASEKLFF. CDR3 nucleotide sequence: TGTGCCAGCCGACAGGCGGCTAGTGAAAAACTGTTTTTT.

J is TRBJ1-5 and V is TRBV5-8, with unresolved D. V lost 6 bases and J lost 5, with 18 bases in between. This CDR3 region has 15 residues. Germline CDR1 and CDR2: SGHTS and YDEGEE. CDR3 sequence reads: CASNPGVQSYQPQHF. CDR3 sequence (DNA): TGTGCCAGCAATCCTGGGGTACAGTCTTATCAGCCCCAGCATTTT.

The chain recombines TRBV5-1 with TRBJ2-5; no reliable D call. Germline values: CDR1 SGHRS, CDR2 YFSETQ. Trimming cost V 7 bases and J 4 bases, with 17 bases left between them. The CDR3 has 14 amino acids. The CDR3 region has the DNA TGCGCCAGCCAGACCGGCTTGGGCATAGAGACCCAGTACTTC. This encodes CASQTGLGIETQYF.

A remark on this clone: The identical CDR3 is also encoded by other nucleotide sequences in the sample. The CDR3 here is CASSSGAAYEQYF. CDR3 sequence (DNA): TGTGCCAGCAGTTCGGGGGCAGCCTACGAGCAGTACTTC. The chain joins TRBV27 to TRBJ2-7, with D perhaps being TRBD1 or TRBD2 (6 bases each). Germline CDR1 is MNHEY and CDR2 is SMNVEV (reference sequence). V dropped 4 bases and J dropped 2 bases, with 9 bases sitting between them. CDR3 length: 13 amino acids.

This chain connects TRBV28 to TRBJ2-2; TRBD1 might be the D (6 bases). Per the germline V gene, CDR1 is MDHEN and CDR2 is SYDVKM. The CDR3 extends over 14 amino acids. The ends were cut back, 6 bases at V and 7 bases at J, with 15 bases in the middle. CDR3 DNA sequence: TGTGCCAGCAGGTACAGGGATGGGATCGGGGAGCTGTTTTTT. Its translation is CASRYRDGIGELFF.

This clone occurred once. For the CDR3, the DNA is TGTGCCAGCAGCTTAAGTGGGGGACTCACAGATACGCAGTATTTT. Its translation is CASSLSGGLTDTQYF. The rearrangement joins TRBV7-9 to TRBJ2-3, with D possibly matching TRBD2 (6 bases). This CDR3 contains 15 residues. Trimming took 2 bases from V and 2 from J, leaving 11 bases between them. Germline CDR1 SEHNR, CDR2 FQNEAQ (reference sequence).

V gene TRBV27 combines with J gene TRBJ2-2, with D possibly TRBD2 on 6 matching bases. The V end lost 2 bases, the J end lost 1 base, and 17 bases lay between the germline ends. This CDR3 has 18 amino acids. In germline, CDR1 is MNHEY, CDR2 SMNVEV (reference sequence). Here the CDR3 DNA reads TGTGCCAGCAGTTTAACCGACCCGGGAGAAGGGAACACCGGGGAGCTGTTTTTT. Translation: CASSLTDPGEGNTGELFF.

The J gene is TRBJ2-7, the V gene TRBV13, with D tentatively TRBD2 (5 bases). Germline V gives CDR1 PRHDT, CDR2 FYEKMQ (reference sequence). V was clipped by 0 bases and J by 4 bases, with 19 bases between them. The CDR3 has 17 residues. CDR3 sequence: CASSLGRLGGSVYEQYF. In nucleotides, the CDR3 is TGTGCCAGCAGCTTAGGACGGCTGGGCGGTAGCGTTTACGAGCAGTACTTC.

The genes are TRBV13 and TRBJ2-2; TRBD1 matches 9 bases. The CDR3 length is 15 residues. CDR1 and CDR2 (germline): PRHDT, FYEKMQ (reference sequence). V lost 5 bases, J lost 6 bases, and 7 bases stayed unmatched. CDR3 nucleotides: TGTGCCAGCAGCCCCCCCGGACAGGGGCCCGGGGAGCTGTTTTTT. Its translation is CASSPPGQGPGELFF.

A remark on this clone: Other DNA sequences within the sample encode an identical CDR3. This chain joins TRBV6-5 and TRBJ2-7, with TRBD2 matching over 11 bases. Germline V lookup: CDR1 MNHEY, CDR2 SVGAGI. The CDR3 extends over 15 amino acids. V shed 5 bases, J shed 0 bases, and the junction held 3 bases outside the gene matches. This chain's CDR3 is CASSPLAGGSYEQYF. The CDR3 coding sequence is TGTGCCAGCAGTCCCCTAGCGGGAGGCTCCTACGAGCAGTACTTC.

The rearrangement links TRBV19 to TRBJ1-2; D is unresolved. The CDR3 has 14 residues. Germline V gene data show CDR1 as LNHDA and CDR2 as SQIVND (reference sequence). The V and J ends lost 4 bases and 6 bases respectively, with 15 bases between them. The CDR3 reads CASSTAPIVDGYTF. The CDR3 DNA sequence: TGTGCCAGTAGTACCGCCCCGATTGTTGATGGCTACACCTTC. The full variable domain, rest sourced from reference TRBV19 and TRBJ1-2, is DGGITQSPKYLFRKEGQNVTLSCEQNLNHDAMYWYRQDPGQGLRLIYYSQIVNDFQKGDIAEGYSVSREKKESFPLTVTSAQKNPTAFYLCASSTAPIVDGYTFGSGTRLTVV.

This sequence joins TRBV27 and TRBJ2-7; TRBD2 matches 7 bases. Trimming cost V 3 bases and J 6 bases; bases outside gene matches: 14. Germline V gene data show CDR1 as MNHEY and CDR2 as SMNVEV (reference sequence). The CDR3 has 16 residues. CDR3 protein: CASSFVVPSGIAEQYF. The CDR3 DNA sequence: TGTGCCAGCAGTTTCGTAGTGCCCAGCGGGATAGCCGAGCAGTACTTC.

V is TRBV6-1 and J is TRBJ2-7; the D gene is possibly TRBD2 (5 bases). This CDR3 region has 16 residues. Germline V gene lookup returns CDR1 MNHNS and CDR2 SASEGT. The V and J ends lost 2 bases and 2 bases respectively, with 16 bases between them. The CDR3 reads CASSEFVGDRPYEQYF. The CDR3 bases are TGTGCCAGCAGTGAATTCGTGGGAGACCGTCCCTACGAGCAGTACTTC.

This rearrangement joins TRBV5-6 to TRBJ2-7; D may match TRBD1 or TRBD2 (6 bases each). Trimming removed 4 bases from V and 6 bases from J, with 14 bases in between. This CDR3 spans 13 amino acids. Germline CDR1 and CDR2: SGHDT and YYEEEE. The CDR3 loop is CASSPLGGREQYF. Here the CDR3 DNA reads TGTGCCAGCAGCCCCTTAGGGGGGCGCGAGCAGTACTTC.

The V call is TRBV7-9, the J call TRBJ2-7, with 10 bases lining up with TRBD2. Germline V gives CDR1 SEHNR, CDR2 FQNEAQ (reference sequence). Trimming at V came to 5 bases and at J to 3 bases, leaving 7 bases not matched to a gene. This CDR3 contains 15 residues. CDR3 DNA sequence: TGTGCCAGCAGCGCGGGACTAGCGCTCCTCTACGAGCAGTACTTC. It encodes CASSAGLALLYEQYF.

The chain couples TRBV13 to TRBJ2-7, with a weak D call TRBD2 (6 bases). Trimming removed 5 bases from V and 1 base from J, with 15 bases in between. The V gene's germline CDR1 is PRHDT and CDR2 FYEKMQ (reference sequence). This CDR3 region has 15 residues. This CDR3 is CASSVAGRQSYEQYF. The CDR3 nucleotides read TGTGCCAGCAGCGTGGCGGGGCGGCAATCCTACGAGCAGTACTTC.

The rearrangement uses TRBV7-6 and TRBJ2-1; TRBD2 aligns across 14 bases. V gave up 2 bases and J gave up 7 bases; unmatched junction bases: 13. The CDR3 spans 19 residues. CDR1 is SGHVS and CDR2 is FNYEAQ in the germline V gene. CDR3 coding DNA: TGTGCCAGCAGCTTACTTACCGGGACTAGCGGGAGAATCGGTAATGAGCAGTTCTTC. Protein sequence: CASSLLTGTSGRIGNEQFF.

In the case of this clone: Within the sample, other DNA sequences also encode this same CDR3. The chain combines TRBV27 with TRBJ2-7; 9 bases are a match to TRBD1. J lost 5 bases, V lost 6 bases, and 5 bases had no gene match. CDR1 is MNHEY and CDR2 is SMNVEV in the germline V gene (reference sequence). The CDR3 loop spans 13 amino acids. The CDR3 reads CASRPGTGHEQYF. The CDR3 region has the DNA TGTGCCAGCAGACCAGGGACAGGGCACGAGCAGTACTTC.

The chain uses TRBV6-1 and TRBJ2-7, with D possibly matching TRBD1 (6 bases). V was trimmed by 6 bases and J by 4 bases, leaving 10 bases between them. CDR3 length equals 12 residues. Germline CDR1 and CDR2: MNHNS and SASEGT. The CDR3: CASRLQGYEQYF. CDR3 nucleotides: TGTGCCAGCAGACTACAGGGTTACGAGCAGTACTTC.

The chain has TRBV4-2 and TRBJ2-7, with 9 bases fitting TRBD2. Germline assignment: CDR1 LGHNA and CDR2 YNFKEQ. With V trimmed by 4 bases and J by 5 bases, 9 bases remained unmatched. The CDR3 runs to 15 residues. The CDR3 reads CASSPLAGDPNEQYF. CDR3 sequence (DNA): TGTGCCAGCAGCCCCTTAGCGGGAGACCCGAACGAGCAGTACTTC.

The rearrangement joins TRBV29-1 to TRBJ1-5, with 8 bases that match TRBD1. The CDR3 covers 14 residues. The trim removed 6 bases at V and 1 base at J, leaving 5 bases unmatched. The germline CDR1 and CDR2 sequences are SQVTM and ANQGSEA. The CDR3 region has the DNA TGCAGCGTCGAGACAGGGGAAAGCAATCAGCCCCAGCATTTT. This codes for CSVETGESNQPQHF.

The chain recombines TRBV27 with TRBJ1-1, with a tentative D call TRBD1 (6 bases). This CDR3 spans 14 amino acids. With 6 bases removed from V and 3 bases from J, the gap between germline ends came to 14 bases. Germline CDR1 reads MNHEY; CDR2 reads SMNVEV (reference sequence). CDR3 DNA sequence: TGTGCCAGCAGGATAGGGGGGAGCGACACTGAAGCTTTCTTT. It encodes CASRIGGSDTEAFF.